The next 24 T cell receptor beta chains were all read from a single sample in a study of OX40 agonist ivuxolimab in advanced cancers. Here immunoSEQ multiplex PCR was the method, and the copy in TCRdb shows in-frame clones only, minus some. The sample lists 50,000 to 60,000 clones; about 89% were seen once. The sequences come from CD4+ or CD8+ T cells sorted from blood, collected in a trial of the OX40 agonist ivuxolimab. The receptors derive from an adult with an advanced solid tumor such as melanoma, head and neck, liver or kidney cancer.

This chain connects TRBV2 to TRBJ2-1; 12 nucleotides match TRBD2. V dropped 7 bases and J dropped 5; count of bases not matched to a gene: 3. This CDR3 spans 14 amino acids. Per germline, CDR1 SNHLY and CDR2 FYNNEI. CDR3 residues: CASNGLAGNNEQFF. The CDR3 DNA reads as TGTGCCAGCAACGGACTAGCGGGGAACAATGAGCAGTTCTTC.

This chain connects TRBV7-9 to TRBJ2-7; TRBD2 is a possible D gene (5 bases). This CDR3 region has 12 residues. Trimming cost V 3 bases and J 3 bases, with 6 bases left between them. Germline V gives CDR1 SEHNR, CDR2 FQNEAQ (reference sequence). CDR3 DNA sequence: TGTGCCAGCAGCTTCGCGGGCTACGAGCAGTACTTC. It specifies CASSFAGYEQYF.

V is TRBV6-1 and J is TRBJ2-3; 10 positions match TRBD2. Germline CDR1 is MNHNS and CDR2 is SASEGT. Unmatched junction bases numbered 4, after V lost 6 bases and J lost 1 base. This CDR3 spans 15 amino acids. CDR3 coding DNA: TGTGCCAGCAGAGCAGGACTAGCGGGCACAGATACGCAGTATTTT. Amino acids: CASRAGLAGTDTQYF.

The chain has TRBV27 and TRBJ2-7, with no clear D. The CDR3 runs to 14 residues. V was cut by 2 bases and J by 6 bases, with 14 bases left in between. CDR1 and CDR2 (germline): MNHEY, SMNVEV (reference sequence). DNA for the CDR3: TGTGCCAGCAGTTTACTCACTCCTCCTCTCGAGCAGTACTTC. Encoded protein: CASSLLTPPLEQYF.

J is TRBJ2-2 and V is TRBV11-2; D is perhaps TRBD2 (6 bases). Trimming left V 4 bases short and J 3 bases short, with 15 bases between. The CDR3 spans 16 residues. Germline CDR1 reads SGHAT; CDR2 reads FQNNGV. This CDR3 reads CASSSPGGIYTGELFF. DNA for the CDR3: TGTGCCAGCAGCTCACCCGGGGGTATCTACACCGGGGAGCTGTTTTTT.

This rearrangement joins TRBV13 to TRBJ1-2; the D is unclear. The CDR3 is made up of 14 amino acids. The V gene's germline CDR1 is PRHDT and CDR2 FYEKMQ (reference sequence). Trimming took 4 bases from V and 1 from J, leaving 10 bases between them. The chain's CDR3 is CASSSPVDNYGYTF. The CDR3 DNA reads TGTGCCAGCAGCTCCCCCGTGGATAACTATGGCTACACCTTC.

The V call is TRBV6-5, the J call TRBJ2-1; the D is unclear. The CDR3 sequence is 14 residues long. Trimming removed 2 bases at V and 4 bases at J, with 9 bases between. Germline-derived CDR1 and CDR2 are MNHEY and SVGAGI. CDR3 DNA sequence: TGTGCCAGCAGTTACAGGGTGGGGTACAATGAGCAGTTCTTC. Its protein is CASSYRVGYNEQFF.

Only a few counts were recorded for this clone. J is TRBJ2-7 and V is TRBV4-2; TRBD1 matches 11 bases. Germline-derived CDR1 and CDR2 are LGHNA and YNFKEQ. The V gene end was trimmed by 8 bases and the J gene end by 7 bases; junction bases not matched to a gene: 13. The CDR3 extends over 15 amino acids. The CDR3 DNA reads TGTGCCAGCGAAGCTTCAACCGGGACAGGGGGTGAGCAGTACTTC. Protein sequence: CASEASTGTGGEQYF.

The chain has TRBV7-8 and TRBJ1-3, with D possibly matching TRBD1 (5 bases). V was pared by 1 base and J by 0 bases, with 13 bases between. Germline CDR1 reads SGHVS; CDR2 reads FQNEAQ. The CDR3 extends over 17 amino acids. CDR3 amino acids: CASSLVAAGSSGNTIYF. The CDR3 coding sequence is TGTGCCAGCAGCTTAGTAGCCGCAGGGAGCTCTGGAAACACCATATATTTT. Supplemented by reference TRBV7-8 and TRBJ1-3, the full variable domain reads GAGVSQSPRYKVAKRGQDVALRCDPISGHVSLFWYQQALGQGPEFLTYFQNEAQLDKSGLPSDRFFAERPEGSVSTLKIQRTQQEDSAVYLCASSLVAAGSSGNTIYFGEGSWLTVV.

The chain uses TRBV10-1 and TRBJ2-2; D ambiguous. Germline V gene lookup returns CDR1 WNHNN and CDR2 SYGVQD (reference sequence). V was shortened by 3 bases and J by 7 bases, with 12 bases between the two germline ends. The CDR3 has 14 residues. CDR3 in amino acids: CASSDRAHFGELFF. The CDR3 coding sequence is TGCGCCAGCAGTGATCGGGCCCACTTCGGGGAGCTGTTTTTT.

V is TRBV6-5 and J is TRBJ2-5, with D unresolved. The germline CDR1 and CDR2 sequences are MNHEY and SVGAGI. The CDR3 has 14 amino acids. Trimming pared 0 bases from V and 2 bases from J, leaving 7 bases between. The CDR3 region is CASSYSWRQETQYF. CDR3 bases: TGTGCCAGCAGTTACTCGTGGCGGCAAGAGACCCAGTACTTC.

CDR3 sequence: CASSMGGQAAEAFF. Here the CDR3 DNA reads TGTGCCAGCAGTATGGGAGGACAGGCCGCTGAAGCTTTCTTT. The chain uses TRBV6-5 and TRBJ1-1; 7 nucleotides line up with TRBD1. Germline V gene data show CDR1 as MNHEY and CDR2 as SVGAGI. J gave up 6 bases and V 5 bases, and 9 bases lay outside the gene matches. The CDR3 runs to 14 residues.

The gene calls are TRBV7-8 and TRBJ2-7, with TRBD2 matching over 7 bases. Trimming removed 1 base from V and 5 bases from J; junction bases left unmatched: 14. Germline V lookup: CDR1 SGHVS, CDR2 FQNEAQ. This CDR3 contains 17 residues. CDR3 in amino acids: CASSLEDLSGPQHEQYF. CDR3 DNA: TGTGCCAGCAGCTTAGAGGATCTTAGCGGGCCACAACACGAGCAGTACTTC.

The chain is built from TRBV6-6 and TRBJ2-2, with 7 bases matching TRBD1. The CDR3 runs to 15 residues. V lost 2 bases, J lost 7 bases, and 7 bases stayed unmatched. The germline gives CDR1 MNHNY, CDR2 SVGAGI (reference sequence). The CDR3: CASSYLTGRIGELFF. CDR3 in DNA: TGTGCCAGCAGTTACCTGACAGGGAGAATCGGGGAGCTGTTTTTT.

This sequence joins TRBV7-8 and TRBJ1-1; D not certain. CDR3 length: 14 amino acids. Per the germline V gene, CDR1 is SGHVS and CDR2 is FQNEAQ. V was clipped by 6 bases and J by 0 bases, with 11 bases between them. CDR3: CASSSEFLNTEAFF. CDR3 DNA sequence: TGTGCCAGCAGTTCGGAGTTCCTGAACACTGAAGCTTTCTTT.

This rearrangement joins TRBV4-1 to TRBJ2-7, with 12 bases aligning to TRBD2. V shed 0 bases, J shed 7 bases, and the junction held 4 bases outside the gene matches. The CDR3 runs 15 residues. Germline V lookup: CDR1 MGHRA, CDR2 YSYEKL. CDR3 region: CASSQELAGGPEQYF. CDR3 DNA sequence: TGCGCCAGCAGCCAAGAGCTAGCGGGAGGGCCGGAGCAGTACTTC.

The chain is built from TRBV13 and TRBJ1-1; 10 bases are a match to TRBD1. The germline CDR1 and CDR2 sequences are PRHDT and FYEKMQ (reference sequence). The ends lost 4 bases at V and 2 bases at J; junction bases unmatched: 7. The CDR3 is 16 residues long. CDR3 bases: TGTGCCAGCAGCTCCCTAGAGACAGGGGGCAACACTGAAGCTTTCTTT. The encoded protein is CASSSLETGGNTEAFF.

V usage is TRBV9 and J usage is TRBJ2-1; 7 nucleotides agree with TRBD2. V was pared by 4 bases and J by 2 bases, with 9 bases of the junction left unmatched. The CDR3 has 16 residues. In germline, CDR1 is SGDLS, CDR2 YYNGEE. The CDR3 reads CASSISLAETYNEQFF. The CDR3 bases are TGTGCCAGCAGCATCTCTCTAGCGGAGACCTACAATGAGCAGTTCTTC.

The V call is TRBV7-6, the J call TRBJ1-5; 7 bases align to TRBD1. This CDR3 contains 15 residues. The germline V gene has CDR1 SGHVS and CDR2 FNYEAQ. The V segment lost 1 base and the J segment 6 bases; nucleotides outside the gene matches: 6. CDR3 nucleotides: TGTGCCAGCAGCTTAGGGTTAGGGGGCATTCAGCCCCAGCATTTT. It encodes CASSLGLGGIQPQHF.

This rearrangement joins TRBV4-1 to TRBJ1-2; no clear D gene. The V gene's germline CDR1 is MGHRA and CDR2 YSYEKL. The CDR3 is made up of 16 amino acids. V lost 0 bases and J lost 2, with 13 bases in between. CDR3 sequence reads: CASSQEFPAINYGYTF. DNA of the CDR3: TGCGCCAGCAGCCAAGAATTCCCGGCAATAAACTATGGCTACACCTTC.

The chain joins TRBV9 to TRBJ1-1; D remains ambiguous. This CDR3 is built from 13 residues. The V end was cut by 3 bases, the J end by 1 base, with 7 bases between. Germline assignment: CDR1 SGDLS and CDR2 YYNGEE. The CDR3 sequence is CASSGAGNTEAFF. CDR3 coding DNA: TGTGCCAGCAGCGGGGCGGGGAACACTGAAGCTTTCTTT.

This rearrangement joins TRBV7-9 to TRBJ1-1, with 9 nucleotides matching TRBD1. This CDR3 has 15 residues. Trimming cost V 1 base and J 1 base; bases outside gene matches: 1. CDR1 and CDR2 from the germline V gene are SEHNR and FQNEAQ (reference sequence). The CDR3 DNA follows: TGTGCCAGCAGCTTAGGGACAGGGGAGAACACTGAAGCTTTCTTT. Its translation is CASSLGTGENTEAFF.

V is TRBV25-1 and J is TRBJ1-4; D might be TRBD1 (5 bases). This CDR3 is 10 amino acids long. Germline CDR1 and CDR2: MGHDK and SYGVNS. DNA for the CDR3: TGTGCTACCCGGGGCGAAAAACTGTTTTTT. This translates into CATRGEKLFF.

This clone appeared a single time. The chain couples TRBV7-8 to TRBJ2-2; D is ambiguous. CDR3 size: 14 residues. Trimming cost V 5 bases and J 4 bases, with 11 bases left between them. The V gene's germline CDR1 is SGHVS and CDR2 FQNEAQ. The CDR3 coding sequence is TGTGCCAGCAGCCCAGTAAGGGTCACCGGGGAGCTGTTTTTT. This encodes CASSPVRVTGELFF.